This entry lists 20 T cell receptor beta chains sequenced from one sample in a study of Graves' ophthalmopathy and Graves' hyperthyroidism. Amplifying from RNA transcripts, the study obtained TCR beta CDR3 regions. First-round RT-PCR used HTBI primers; second-round multiplex PCR followed. TCRdb passed the multiplex PCR reads through MiXCR, listing each CDR3 protein once. Of hundreds of thousands of distinct CDR3 sequences in the sample, over 40% are singletons; the top ten hold 3% to 3.5%. Sequenced sample: peripheral blood. These receptor sequences come from an adult man with Graves' ophthalmopathy.

J is TRBJ2-3 and V is TRBV10-3, with D possibly being TRBD1 (6 bases). Germline CDR1 reads ENHRY; CDR2 reads SYGVKD. V lost 2 bases to trimming and J lost 0 bases, with 9 bases between them. The CDR3 loop spans 15 amino acids. The CDR3 loop reads CAISEGQQSTDTQYF. CDR3 DNA: TGTGCCATCAGTGAGGGACAGCAAAGCACAGATACGCAGTATTTT.

With respect to this clonotype: A much larger clone lies a single base off, so this may be a read error. The genes are TRBV10-3 and TRBJ1-1; D is uncertain. V shed 3 bases and J shed 3 bases, with 8 bases lying between them. This CDR3 is 13 amino acids long. Germline CDR1 ENHRY, CDR2 SYGVKD. CDR3 sequence (DNA): TGTGCCATCAGTGACGGGTGGGACACTGAAGCTTTCTTT. It specifies CAISDGWDTEAFF.

This rearrangement joins TRBV10-3 to TRBJ1-1, with 7 bases matching TRBD1. V shed 6 bases and J 5 bases; nucleotides not matched to a gene: 12. Germline V gene sequence: CDR1 ENHRY, CDR2 SYGVKD. CDR3 length equals 15 residues. The CDR3 DNA follows: TGTGCCATCAGAGGGACAGCGGACAGGACAACTGAAGCTTTCTTT. It codes for CAIRGTADRTTEAFF.

The chain combines TRBV6-6 with TRBJ2-7, with TRBD2 as a possible D gene (6 bases). Trimming stripped 5 bases from V and 1 base from J, with 15 bases between. Germline values: CDR1 MNHNY, CDR2 SVGAGI (reference sequence). This CDR3 spans 15 amino acids. The CDR3 reads CASSPRDWRSYEQYF. The CDR3 DNA reads as TGTGCCAGCAGTCCCCGGGACTGGAGATCCTACGAGCAGTACTTC.

The rearrangement links TRBV29-1 to TRBJ2-6, with TRBD2 as a possible D gene (5 bases). The CDR3 runs 14 residues. Between the trimmed V and J ends, which lost 8 bases and 0 bases, there was a span of 11 bases. Germline V gene sequence: CDR1 SQVTM, CDR2 ANQGSEA. The DNA of the CDR3 is TGCAGCCAAGATGGGAGCTCTGGGGCCAACGTCCTGACTTTC. This encodes CSQDGSSGANVLTF.

This clonotype was counted ten times or more. J is TRBJ1-5 and V is TRBV19; D is uncertain. Germline CDR1 and CDR2: LNHDA and SQIVND (reference sequence). Trimming stripped 3 bases from V and 0 bases from J, with 6 bases between. This CDR3 region has 14 residues. The CDR3 is CASSILYSNQPQHF. CDR3 nucleotide sequence: TGTGCCAGTAGTATCCTCTATAGCAATCAGCCCCAGCATTTT.

Points on this clonotype: A much larger clonotype is one base distant, so this may be a read error. The CDR3 region is CASSDLTGTGDTEAFF. The CDR3 DNA is TGCGCCAGCAGTGATCTAACTGGGACAGGGGACACTGAAGCTTTCTTT. V usage is TRBV10-2 and J usage is TRBJ1-1, with TRBD1 matching over 10 bases. Germline trimming cut 3 bases from V and 3 bases from J; bases unmatched to any gene: 7. The CDR3 is made up of 16 amino acids. Germline lookup yields CDR1 WSHSY and CDR2 SAAADI.

This clonotype was observed a few times. This rearrangement joins TRBV6-1 to TRBJ2-7, with TRBD1 matching 10 bases. This CDR3 is 13 amino acids long. Germline lookup yields CDR1 MNHNS and CDR2 SASEGT. The J segment lost 3 bases and the V segment lost 8 bases, leaving 4 bases of the junction unmatched. The CDR3 DNA reads as TGTGCCAGCGGAAGGACAGGGGGCTACGAGCAGTACTTC. Protein sequence: CASGRTGGYEQYF.

This clonotype was counted ten times or more. The genes are TRBV29-1 and TRBJ2-7; 7 nucleotides agree with TRBD2. This CDR3 is built from 13 residues. Germline lookup yields CDR1 SQVTM and CDR2 ANQGSEA. Trimming at V came to 4 bases and at J to 3 bases, leaving 6 bases not matched to a gene. CDR3 amino acids: CSVVSSGGYEQYF. The CDR3 region has the DNA TGCAGCGTTGTCTCTAGCGGAGGCTACGAGCAGTACTTC.

This clonotype was recorded many times. CDR3 coding DNA: TGTGCCAGTAGTATGGAGCAGGGGCCTTCCTACGAGCAGTACTTC. It yields the protein CASSMEQGPSYEQYF. V usage is TRBV19 and J usage is TRBJ2-7; D might be TRBD1 (6 bases). This CDR3 is built from 15 residues. V gave up 3 bases and J gave up 1 base, with 13 bases separating them. In germline, CDR1 is LNHDA, CDR2 SQIVND (reference sequence).

The V gene is TRBV14, the J gene TRBJ2-2; 7 bases agree with TRBD1. The CDR3 has 14 amino acids. The germline gives CDR1 SGHDN, CDR2 FVKESK. The V segment lost 4 bases and the J segment 6 bases; nucleotides outside the gene matches: 5. This CDR3 reads CASSLQGWSGELFF. The CDR3 nucleotides read TGTGCCAGCAGCCTACAGGGGTGGTCCGGGGAGCTGTTTTTT.

The chain has TRBV7-2 and TRBJ1-4, with 7 bases fitting TRBD1. The V segment lost 4 bases and the J segment 11 bases; nucleotides outside the gene matches: 4. The germline CDR1 and CDR2 sequences are SGHTA and FQGNSA. The CDR3 length is 12 residues. The CDR3 DNA reads TGTGCCAGCAGCTCCCACAGGGGCAAACTGTTTTTT. Protein product: CASSSHRGKLFF.

This clonotype was counted many times. J is TRBJ2-7 and V is TRBV10-3; TRBD1 matches 9 bases. The V gene's germline CDR1 is ENHRY and CDR2 SYGVKD. The CDR3 loop spans 14 amino acids. Unmatched junction bases numbered 2, after V lost 3 bases and J lost 2 bases. As DNA, the CDR3 is TGTGCCATCAGTGAAGGGACAGGGACCTACGAGCAGTACTTC. Translated: CAISEGTGTYEQYF.

This clonotype was detected once. This sequence joins TRBV2 and TRBJ1-1, with unresolved D. In germline, CDR1 is SNHLY, CDR2 FYNNEI. The V gene lost 6 bases and the J gene lost 7 bases, with 12 bases spanning the gap. The CDR3 has 12 amino acids. The chain's CDR3 is CASRDDRVEAFF. DNA of the CDR3: TGTGCCAGCAGAGACGACCGTGTTGAAGCTTTCTTT.

For this clonotype: A single base separates this from a much larger clone, so it may be a read error. The rearrangement uses TRBV10-3 and TRBJ1-2; 7 positions agree with TRBD1. CDR3 length: 16 amino acids. The junction had 11 bases not matched to a gene; V was cut back by 5 bases and J by 2 bases. Germline-derived CDR1 and CDR2 are ENHRY and SYGVKD. The CDR3 sequence: CAISYGTGAANYGYTF. The CDR3 nucleotides are TGTGCCATCAGTTACGGAACAGGGGCGGCCAACTATGGCTACACCTTC.

This clonotype was counted once. The chain is built from TRBV24-1 and TRBJ2-4, with D uncertain. Between the trimmed V and J ends, which lost 1 base and 8 bases, there was a span of 8 bases. In germline, CDR1 is KGHDR, CDR2 SFDVKD. The CDR3 is made up of 13 amino acids. The CDR3 sequence: CATSDFNDYIQYF. In DNA form, the CDR3 reads TGTGCCACCAGTGATTTCAACGACTACATTCAGTACTTC.

The chain employs TRBV6-6 and TRBJ2-3; TRBD1 might be the D (5 bases). The V gene lost 11 bases and the J gene lost 6 bases, with 21 bases spanning the gap. Germline CDR1 is MNHNY and CDR2 is SVGAGI (reference sequence). This CDR3 is built from 14 residues. The CDR3 nucleotides are TGTGCCTCACGTGACGGCGCAGCAGGGGATACGCAGTATTTT. Translated, it gives CASRDGAAGDTQYF.

The chain uses TRBV5-1 and TRBJ2-2, with D unresolved. The germline gives CDR1 SGHRS, CDR2 YFSETQ. With 2 bases removed from V and 3 bases from J, the gap between germline ends came to 11 bases. CDR3 length: 15 amino acids. The CDR3 DNA is TGCGCCAGCAGCTTTATGATCGAGGACACCGGGGAGCTGTTTTTT. As protein: CASSFMIEDTGELFF.

This chain joins TRBV5-1 and TRBJ2-2, with 9 bases lining up with TRBD2. Germline-derived CDR1 and CDR2 are SGHRS and YFSETQ. This CDR3 comprises 14 residues. J was trimmed by 8 bases and V by 0 bases; bases with no gene match: 2. CDR3 sequence: CASSLAGLAGELFF. CDR3 nucleotides: TGCGCCAGCAGCTTGGCCGGACTAGCGGGGGAGCTGTTTTTT.

A word on this clonotype: A much larger clone lies a single base off, so this may be a read error. V is TRBV2 and J is TRBJ1-5; D might be TRBD1 (6 bases). The germline gives CDR1 SNHLY, CDR2 FYNNEI. The CDR3 runs to 15 residues. In DNA form, the CDR3 reads TGTGTCAGCAGTGAAACCGGGACAAGCAATCAGCCCCAGCATTTT. It is translated as CVSSETGTSNQPQHF.